The 12 T cell receptor beta chains below were found in one sample sequenced in a study of cytomegalovirus exposure and HLA in healthy donors. In the PCR, 60 Vbeta and 13 Jbeta primers were used. TCRdb keeps only in-frame clones here, not all; method: immunoSEQ multiplex PCR. The top ten clones hold about 1.7% of a sample with about 200,000 clones, 65% to 80% of them seen once. The sample was PBMCs. Receptors were obtained from a man in his fifties in good health and CMV-seronegative.

This chain links TRBV9 with TRBJ2-1; 7 positions match TRBD2. This CDR3 has 15 residues. Germline lookup yields CDR1 SGDLS and CDR2 YYNGEE. After removal of 4 bases from V and 1 base from J, the junction contained 5 bases not matched to a gene. The CDR3 protein is CASSNSGLSYNEQFF. CDR3 bases: TGTGCCAGCAGCAATAGCGGGCTTTCCTACAATGAGCAGTTCTTC.

The chain recombines TRBV18 with TRBJ1-1; D is undetermined. This CDR3 region has 12 residues. Germline assignment: CDR1 KGHSH and CDR2 LQKENI. Trimming removed 5 bases at V and 7 bases at J, with 11 bases between. Here the CDR3 reads CASSDDLSEAFF. The CDR3, as DNA: TGTGCCAGCTCAGATGATTTGAGTGAAGCTTTCTTT.

The chain carries TRBV11-2 and TRBJ2-5; TRBD2 agrees at 9 bases. V shed 5 bases and J 5 bases; nucleotides not matched to a gene: 12. This CDR3 is 16 amino acids long. Per germline, CDR1 SGHAT and CDR2 FQNNGV. CDR3 loop: CASSLPGLAGRETQYF. DNA of the CDR3: TGTGCCAGCAGCCTTCCGGGACTAGCAGGGCGGGAGACCCAGTACTTC.

With regard to this clone: Germline is not matched at one junction end, which may reflect a read error. V is TRBV7-9 and J is TRBJ2-7; D perhaps matches TRBD1 (6 bases). CDR3 length equals 15 residues. Per the germline V gene, CDR1 is SEHNR and CDR2 is FQNEAQ (reference sequence). The CDR3 sequence: CSSSLTGQGYVEQYF. The DNA for the CDR3 is TGTTCCAGCAGCTTGACGGGCCAGGGGTACGTCGAGCAGTACTTC.

The chain employs TRBV27 and TRBJ2-7, with TRBD2 matching over 10 bases. V trimming: 3 bases; J trimming: 4 bases; junction bases outside the gene matches: 9. CDR1 and CDR2 from the germline V gene are MNHEY and SMNVEV (reference sequence). This CDR3 has 16 amino acids. CDR3 sequence reads: CASSFQWASGRYEQYF. The CDR3 coding sequence is TGTGCCAGCAGTTTTCAGTGGGCTAGCGGGAGATACGAGCAGTACTTC.

This clone turned up a few times. The genes are TRBV19 and TRBJ1-5; no definite D call. Germline CDR1 reads LNHDA; CDR2 reads SQIVND (reference sequence). Trimming took 3 bases from V and 0 from J, leaving 6 bases between them. This CDR3 contains 14 residues. The CDR3 coding sequence is TGTGCCAGTAGTATTTTTAATAGCAATCAGCCCCAGCATTTT. Amino acid sequence: CASSIFNSNQPQHF.

The V call is TRBV19, the J call TRBJ2-2; 8 bases agree with TRBD1. The V gene's germline CDR1 is LNHDA and CDR2 SQIVND (reference sequence). The junction had 1 base not matched to a gene; V was cut back by 3 bases and J by 4 bases. The CDR3 spans 14 residues. CDR3 residues: CASSITGGTGELFF. The CDR3 bases are TGTGCCAGTAGTATCACAGGGGGCACCGGGGAGCTGTTTTTT.

The genes are TRBV5-1 and TRBJ2-6; no definite D call. Deletions cut 2 bases from V and 6 bases from J, with 12 bases between. The CDR3 loop spans 15 amino acids. The germline V gene encodes CDR1 SGHRS and CDR2 YFSETQ. CDR3 sequence: CASSLLPREANVLTF. The CDR3 DNA is TGCGCCAGCAGCTTACTTCCCCGCGAGGCCAACGTCCTGACTTTC.

As regards this clone: This same CDR3 is encoded by further DNA sequences in the sample. The CDR3 DNA reads TGTGCCAGCAGTCTTAAAGGACTAGCGGCTTATCCTAGAGCAGATACGCAGTATTTT. Translated, it gives CASSLKGLAAYPRADTQYF. This rearrangement joins TRBV9 to TRBJ2-3; 10 bases line up with TRBD2. Germline V gene lookup returns CDR1 SGDLS and CDR2 YYNGEE. The CDR3 length is 19 residues. Unmatched junction bases numbered 19, after V lost 5 bases and J lost 4 bases. Together with reference TRBV9 and TRBJ2-3, the CDR3 gives the full variable domain: DSGVTQTPKHLITATGQRVTLRCSPRSGDLSVYWYQQSLDQGLQFLIQYYNGEERAKGNILERFSAQQFPDLHSELNLSSLELGDSALYFCASSLKGLAAYPRADTQYFGPGTRLTVL.

V gene TRBV27 combines with J gene TRBJ2-7; tentatively, D is TRBD1 (6 bases). The germline V gene has CDR1 MNHEY and CDR2 SMNVEV (reference sequence). The CDR3 contains 13 residues. The V end lost 7 bases, the J end lost 6 bases, and 16 bases lay between the germline ends. DNA for the CDR3: TGTGCCAGCACCGGGACAAGAAGGGGCGAGCAGTACTTC. Translating it yields CASTGTRRGEQYF.

The chain employs TRBV5-6 and TRBJ2-7, with TRBD1 matching 9 bases. CDR1 SGHDT and CDR2 YYEEEE come from the germline V gene. The CDR3 covers 15 residues. Unmatched junction bases numbered 9, after V lost 2 bases and J lost 6 bases. CDR3 DNA sequence: TGTGCCAGCAGCTTTGGGGACAGGGATGTCAGCGAGCAGTACTTC. Amino acid sequence: CASSFGDRDVSEQYF.

The V gene is TRBV5-4, the J gene TRBJ2-3, with 7 bases matching TRBD2. From germline, CDR1 is SGHNT and CDR2 YYREEE (reference sequence). The length of the CDR3 is 15 residues. After removal of 4 bases from V and 0 bases from J, the junction contained 5 bases not matched to a gene. CDR3 region: CASSPPGGSTDTQYF. In nucleotides, the CDR3 is TGTGCCAGCAGCCCTCCGGGGGGAAGCACAGATACGCAGTATTTT.